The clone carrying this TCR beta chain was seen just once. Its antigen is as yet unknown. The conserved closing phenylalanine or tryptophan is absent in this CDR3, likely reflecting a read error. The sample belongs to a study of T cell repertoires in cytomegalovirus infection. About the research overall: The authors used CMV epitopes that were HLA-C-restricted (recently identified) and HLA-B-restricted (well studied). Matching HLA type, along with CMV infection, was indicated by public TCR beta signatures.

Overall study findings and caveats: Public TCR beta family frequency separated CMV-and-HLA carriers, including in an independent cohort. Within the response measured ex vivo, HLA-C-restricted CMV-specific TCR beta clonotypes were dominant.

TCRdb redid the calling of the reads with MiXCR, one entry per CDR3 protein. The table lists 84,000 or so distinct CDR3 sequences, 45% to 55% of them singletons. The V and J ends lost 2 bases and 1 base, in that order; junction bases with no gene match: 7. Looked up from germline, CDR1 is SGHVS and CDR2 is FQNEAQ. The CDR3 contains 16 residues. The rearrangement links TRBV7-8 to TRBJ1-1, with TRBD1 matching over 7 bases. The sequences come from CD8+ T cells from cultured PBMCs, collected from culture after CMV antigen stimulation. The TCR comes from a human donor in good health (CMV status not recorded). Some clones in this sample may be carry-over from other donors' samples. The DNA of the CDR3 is TGTGCCAGCAGCTTAAGGACAGAGGGGGCGAACACTGAAGCTTTCTCT. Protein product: CASSLRTEGANTEAFS.